This T cell receptor beta chain appears in the sequencing data of a study of blood T cell repertoires in COVID-19. Overall study: Samples representing acute and convalescent COVID-19 were sourced from the United States, Italy and Spain. PBMCs, B-cell-depleted T cells, or T cells were the source of the cDNA or gDNA that made up the material.

There are 16 residues in the CDR3. Trimming cost V 3 bases and J 0 bases; bases outside gene matches: 5. Germline CDR1 and CDR2: SGHAT and FQNNGV. This clone was detected once. Original processing notes: Amplifying reference gene primers gave estimates of nucleated cell counts. The assay was immunoSEQ multiplex PCR, and TCRdb's table has in-frame clones only and misses some. That table supplies the V and J calls and clone size; D and trimming were determined from the DNA. The sample has about 46,000 clones; just over 85% are singletons. This rearrangement joins TRBV11-2 to TRBJ2-3; 8 bases line up with TRBD1. Sequencing was carried out using peripheral blood. The origin of this receptor is a man older than 75 with active COVID-19. CDR3 amino acids: CASSFARGQSTDTQYF. CDR3 DNA: TGTGCCAGCAGCTTCGCCAGGGGGCAGAGCACAGATACGCAGTATTTT.